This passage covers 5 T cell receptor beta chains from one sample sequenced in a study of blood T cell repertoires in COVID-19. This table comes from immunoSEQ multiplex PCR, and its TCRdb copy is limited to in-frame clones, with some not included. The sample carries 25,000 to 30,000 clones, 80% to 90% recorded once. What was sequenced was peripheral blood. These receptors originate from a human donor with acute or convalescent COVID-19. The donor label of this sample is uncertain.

CDR3 in amino acids: CSASGLATYEQYV. The CDR3, as DNA: TGCAGTGCTAGTGGACTAGCTACCTACGAGCAGTACGTC. The rearrangement links TRBV20-1 to TRBJ2-7; 8 bases match TRBD2. Germline V gene sequence: CDR1 DFQATT, CDR2 SNEGSKA (reference sequence). The trim removed 3 bases at V and 2 bases at J, leaving 3 bases unmatched. The CDR3 length is 13 residues.

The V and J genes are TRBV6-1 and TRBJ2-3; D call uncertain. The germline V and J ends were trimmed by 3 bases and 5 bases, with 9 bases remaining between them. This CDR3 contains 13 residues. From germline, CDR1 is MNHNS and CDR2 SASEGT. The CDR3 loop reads CASSDLYGDTQYF. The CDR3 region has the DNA TGTGCCAGCAGTGATCTTTACGGAGATACGCAGTATTTT.

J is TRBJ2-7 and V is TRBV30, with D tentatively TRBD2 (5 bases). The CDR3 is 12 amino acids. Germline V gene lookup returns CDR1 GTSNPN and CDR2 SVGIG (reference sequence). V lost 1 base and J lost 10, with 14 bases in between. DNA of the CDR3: TGTGCCTGGAGTGAAGAAGGACGGGGACAGTACTTC. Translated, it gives CAWSEEGRGQYF. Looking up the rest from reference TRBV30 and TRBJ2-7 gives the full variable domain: SQTIHQWPATLVQPVGSPLSLECTVEGTSNPNLYWYRQAAGRGLQLLFYSVGIGQISSEVPQNLSASRPQDRQFILSSKKLLLSDSGFYLCAWSEEGRGQYFGPGTRLTVT.

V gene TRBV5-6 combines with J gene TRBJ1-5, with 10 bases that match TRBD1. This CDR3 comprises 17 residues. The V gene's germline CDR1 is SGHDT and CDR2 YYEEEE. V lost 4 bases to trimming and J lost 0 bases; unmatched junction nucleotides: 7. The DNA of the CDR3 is TGTGCCAGCAGCGTCCGGGACAGGGGTTATAGCAATCAGCCCCAGCATTTT. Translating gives CASSVRDRGYSNQPQHF.

Here the CDR3 reads CASSEPGGTQTQYF. As DNA, the CDR3 is TGTGCCAGCAGTGAGCCGGGGGGCACCCAGACCCAGTACTTC. This chain joins TRBV2 and TRBJ2-5, with D perhaps matching TRBD2 (7 bases). V gave up 3 bases and J gave up 6 bases, with 14 bases separating them. The CDR3 has 14 residues. Germline values: CDR1 SNHLY, CDR2 FYNNEI.